The present entry profiles one T cell receptor beta chain with its context. Its specific antigen is unknown. Per-base qualities were not stored, and no clone one base away is much larger. The data derive from a study of neoadjuvant anti-PD-1 for oral cavity cancer (dated by TCRdb to 2020 to 2022). Regarding the study in general: Before undergoing curative-intent surgical resection, most patients got three to four biweekly nivolumab doses at 3 mg/kg. Patients without progression received a fourth nivolumab dose around day 43 and underwent definitive surgical resection on days 50-56. Patients with complete response, partial response or stable disease by RECIST 1.1 were defined as responders, whereas patients with progression were defined as non-responders. The parent correlative cohort included around 12 patients, with an approximately 30% response rate.

For deep sequencing, each PBMC sample was run in six replicates, with libraries mostly built from roughly 460 ng of input genomic DNA. The immunoSEQ hsTCRbeta kit was used to prepare TCRbeta libraries according to the manufacturer's instructions. Sequencing of the completed libraries took place using an Illumina NovaSeq 6000 S4 flow cell after they had been pooled to about 3.2 nM. Turning to the authors' computational methods: The immunoSEQ Analyzer was used for raw data preprocessing and quality control. The analysis was limited to productive rearrangements, and each clonotype was defined by a unique CDR3 amino acid sequence. Repertoire clonality was estimated as the Gini-Simpson index, computed with the R package tcR. Gini indices were compared with Student's t test, and associations with tumor size change were assessed by Pearson correlation. What TCRdb holds here is the immuneACCESS table cut down to in-frame rearrangements. Part of the clones is not present; checked against another copy, under half of the missing clones reflect an unresolved V gene, and the others are unexplained. Clone size and the V and J calls come from that table; the DNA yielded D and trimming. The sample table lists 55,000 to 75,000 clones, less than 90% of them with a count of one. Of the sample, less than 3% is held by the ten largest clones.

What the work shows at the level of the full study, not this receptor alone: After neoadjuvant nivolumab, T cell clonality (Gini index) in PBMCs was significantly higher in non-responders than in responders. A higher pretreatment blood Treg/Th17 ratio correlated with both higher pretreatment blood TCRbeta clonality and lower post-treatment tumor TCRbeta clonality. Only a few patients per response group were included in the TCR analyses, and the authors called for validation in larger cohorts.

What this sample's time point label stands for: after neoadjuvant nivolumab, at surgical resection. Patients had been newly diagnosed with stage II-IVA oral cavity squamous cell carcinoma, and no prior systemic or radiation treatment had been given to the patients. The cohort consisted of patients with HPV-negative, locally advanced oral cavity squamous cell carcinoma. Peripheral blood mononuclear cells were analyzed directly and were not maintained or expanded in culture. Samples came from a longitudinal correlative study of a single-arm phase II trial of neoadjuvant nivolumab in oral cavity squamous cell carcinoma. Subject-matched pre- and post-treatment PBMCs and tumors from three responders and three non-responders underwent genomic DNA-based TCRbeta sequencing. Peripheral blood mononuclear cells were collected once before nivolumab treatment and again after treatment, at the time of surgery. The Maxwell RSC DNA from Cells kit was used to isolate genomic DNA from PBMCs.

Measured from the cysteine to the phenylalanine, the CDR3 is 15 residues long. CDR3 DNA is the only sequence kept; it has 45 bases, read in frame from the first base. Germline trimming amounts to 4 bases on V and 4 bases on J, with 6 as the count of junction bases outside the gene matches. CDR1 and CDR2 were assigned from the germline V gene as ENHRY and SYGVKD. The chain couples TRBV10-3 to TRBJ2-1; TRBD2 aligns with 8 central bases. The sequence derives from a person aged 35-80 years with oral cavity squamous cell carcinoma. This specimen consisted of PBMCs, obtained after nivolumab (anti-PD-1) treatment. The CDR3 loop reads CAISGLAGTYNEQFF. The sequence in DNA is TGTGCCATCAGTGGCCTAGCGGGCACGTACAATGAGCAGTTCTTC.